This entry describes one TCR beta chain. By share, this clonotype ranks as medium-sized (0.01 to 0.1%). Its antigen remains undetermined. It has no much larger one-base neighbor in the sample; base qualities were not kept. In the paper's terms, the treatment or condition label means: roughly 11-day PBMC culture with coronavirus spike peptide pools or control peptides (ViraFEST assay). CD4+ T cells from unexposed donors were collected before the COVID-19 pandemic (2011-2018). The ViraFEST assay was used in the study, in which antigen-specific T cells were expanded with peptide pools and expanded clonotypes were subsequently identified by TCR sequencing. Each well held 2 million or so PBMCs cultured in IMDM containing around 5% human AB serum and roughly 10 IU/ml IL-2, with 8.5 to 10 ug/ml peptide pools added. Half of the culture medium was replaced with fresh IL-2-containing medium on days 3 and 7. Once the cells had been in culture for ten to eleven days, the EasySep CD4+ T cell isolation kit was used to isolate CD4+ T cells by negative selection. As far as cell numbers permitted, CD4+ T cells from unexposed donors were tested for reactivity against SARS-CoV-2 S and N as well as four spike pools from common cold coronaviruses. PBMCs were separated from whole blood using Ficoll-Paque Plus gradient centrifugation and then either used fresh or cryopreserved at -140C. Triplicate wells were generally used for each culture condition. The leukapheresis product used for the unexposed donors was purchased from a commercial source.

The library relied on PCR. TCR sequencing of DNA from cultured CD4+ T cells used the Oncomine TCR Beta short-read assay at the Johns Hopkins FTIC core. The QIAamp micro DNA kit was used to extract genomic DNA from the cultured CD4+ T cells. Oncomine TCR Beta libraries made from cultured CD4+ T cells were pooled using unique dual indexes and sequenced on an Illumina iSeq 100. Concerning the study's data processing: Non-productive sequences were removed, and CDR3s not starting with C, not ending with F or W, or shorter than 7 amino acids were discarded. The MANAFEST web application was used to identify antigen-specific clonotypes by comparing peptide-stimulated wells against reference wells and other culture wells. An FDR below 0.05, an odds ratio above 5, and a productive frequency above 0.1% in at least two of three replicate wells were required for clones to be considered positive. A clonotype was classed as cross-reactive if the clonotype showed significant expansion both in SARS-CoV-2 spike wells and in at least one common cold coronavirus spike condition. CDR3 homology was assessed with Levenshtein distances (stringdist) and unrooted phylogenetic trees (ape) in R version 3.6.1. The raw public reads went through TCRdb reprocessing: fastp at Q25, MiXCR clone calling, in-frame beta chains kept. Each entry merges the rows of one CDR3 protein and shows their most common DNA and genes. TCRdb, not the original authors, processed these V and J calls. Present in this sample are about 1,300 distinct CDR3 sequences, around 12% of which were seen just once. The ten largest clones represent approximately 10% of the sample.

This entry comes from a study of vaccination and CD4 T cells after COVID-19 (dated by TCRdb to about 2022). For context, the study as a whole: In the convalescent cohort there were six males and four females, among whom were two Hispanic individuals, seven Caucasians, two Asians and one multiracial person. Participants got two doses of the Pfizer-BioNTech BNT162b2 vaccine (n=8) or two doses of the Moderna mRNA-1273 vaccine (n=2). At the TCR clonotype level, an earlier paper using these donors assessed memory CD4+ T cell crossreactivity between SARS-CoV-2 and common cold coronavirus spike proteins. As controls, cultures received a CEFX viral epitope pool (the positive control), an HIV-1 Nef peptide pool (the negative control), or no peptide at all. Post-vaccine blood samples were obtained a median of about 77 days after the second vaccine dose, with a range of about 12 to 241 days. For stimulating the cultures, overlapping spike peptide pools were used, derived from SARS-CoV-2 as well as from the common cold coronaviruses HCoV-NL63, HCoV-OC43 and HCoV-229E. Post-COVID blood samples from convalescent patients were collected a median of about 100 days after diagnosis, with a range of 35 to 161 days. In some eleven COVID-19 convalescent patients and a handful of infection-naive healthy vaccine recipients, researchers compared the spike-specific CD4+ TCR repertoire from before mRNA vaccination with the repertoire from after.

Findings and caveats that apply to the study as a whole: Nearly all vaccine-specific clones in convalescent patients (304 of 307) were mono-reactive for SARS-CoV-2 spike rather than cross-reactive with common cold coronaviruses. The median number of SARS-CoV-2-reactive clonotypes rose from 20 to 25 after infection to some 40 after vaccination, but the change was not significant. In convalescent patients, a median around 89% of post-vaccine SARS-CoV-2-reactive clones were detected only after vaccination, suggesting vaccine-specific priming. Only a relatively small number of convalescent patients were included in the study, and early timepoints following natural infection were not analyzed.

The material sequenced was CD4+ T cells from blood, cultured in vitro. This receptor was obtained from a human donor in good health.

Read as DNA, the sequence is TGTGCCAGAAGCTCGATTGACAGGGGGCGAAGAGAGAATGAAGCTTTCTTT. The translation is CARSSIDRGRRENEAFF. In this chain, TRBV5-3 is recombined with TRBJ1-1, and 10 bases in between align with TRBD1. TRBV5-3 qualifies as an ORF whose function is uncertain. There are 17 amino acids in the CDR3, from cysteine to phenylalanine inclusive. The read is trimmed to its CDR3 DNA, 51 bases read in frame from base 1. The germline V and J ends show losses of 3 bases and 7 bases respectively, and no gene match explains 15 bases of the junction.